The next 24 T cell receptor beta chains were all read from a single sample in a study of regulatory T cells in long-lasting Graves disease. The time point is: persistent/refractory GD, antithyroid drugs over 5 years with positive TRAb. RNA from PBMCs was the source of the TCR library. Construction of the TCR beta libraries employed iRepertoire HTBI primers in conjunction with Arm-PCR of CDR3 regions. A single record per CDR3 protein comes from TCRdb applying MiXCR to the multiplex PCR reads. The sample has roughly 700,000 distinct CDR3 sequences, around 30% seen once. Sequences were derived from peripheral blood mononuclear cells (PBMCs), sampled when the disease was refractory, from a patient treated with antithyroid drugs. The source of these receptors is a female donor with Graves disease.

This clonotype has just a few counts. The V call is TRBV20-1, the J call TRBJ1-3, with D unresolved. V was shortened by 2 bases and J by 2 bases, with 13 bases between the two germline ends. There are 15 residues in the CDR3. From germline, CDR1 is DFQATT and CDR2 SNEGSKA (reference sequence). CDR3 amino acids: CSARPLLAPGNTIYF. The CDR3 DNA sequence: TGCAGTGCTAGACCTCTCCTTGCTCCTGGAAACACCATATATTTT.

The chain employs TRBV25-1 and TRBJ1-1; maybe TRBD1 (5 bases). CDR1 is MGHDK, CDR2 SYGVNS, per germline. The CDR3 consists of 15 residues. Trimming removed 7 bases from V and 0 bases from J, with 15 bases in between. DNA of the CDR3: TGTGCCAGCACACCTTCTCAGACAGTGAACACTGAAGCTTTCTTT. Translating gives CASTPSQTVNTEAFF.

The rearrangement links TRBV5-1 to TRBJ2-7, with 8 nucleotides matching TRBD2. CDR3 size: 15 residues. Looked up from germline, CDR1 is SGHRS and CDR2 is YFSETQ. V lost 2 bases, J lost 4 bases, and 8 bases stayed unmatched. DNA of the CDR3: TGCGCCAGCAGCTTCGGGAGGGCCATTGATTACGAGCAGTACTTC. This sequence encodes CASSFGRAIDYEQYF.

The rearrangement uses TRBV4-1 and TRBJ1-1; the D is unclear. Germline V gene data show CDR1 as MGHRA and CDR2 as YSYEKL. The CDR3 length is 13 residues. V was pared by 0 bases and J by 8 bases, with 10 bases between. CDR3 sequence reads: CASSQDPGQEAFF. DNA for the CDR3: TGCGCCAGCAGCCAAGATCCCGGGCAGGAAGCTTTCTTT.

This clonotype has only a few counts. The rearrangement uses TRBV28 and TRBJ2-7, with a tentative D call TRBD2 (6 bases). The CDR3 covers 15 residues. V was trimmed by 5 bases and J by 0 bases, leaving 14 bases between them. Germline V gives CDR1 MDHEN, CDR2 SYDVKM. CDR3 loop: CASSGLEGPSYEQYF. CDR3 in DNA: TGTGCCAGCAGTGGGTTGGAGGGCCCCTCCTACGAGCAGTACTTC. The full variable domain, in which reference TRBV28 and TRBJ2-7 provide the parts outside the CDR3, is DVKVTQSSRYLVKRTGEKVFLECVQDMDHENMFWYRQDPGLGLRLIYFSYDVKMKEKGDIPEGYSVSREKKERFSLILESASTNQTSMYLCASSGLEGPSYEQYFGPGTRLTVT.

The V gene is TRBV5-1, the J gene TRBJ2-2, with TRBD1 as a possible D gene (6 bases). V was clipped by 4 bases and J by 0 bases, with 10 bases between them. Germline V CDR1 and CDR2: SGHRS, YFSETQ. The CDR3 runs 15 residues. The DNA for the CDR3 is TGCGCCAGCAGCCCAAGGACAGCGAACACCGGGGAGCTGTTTTTT. Protein: CASSPRTANTGELFF.

The gene calls are TRBV19 and TRBJ1-1, with D perhaps matching TRBD1 (5 bases). The germline gives CDR1 LNHDA, CDR2 SQIVND (reference sequence). The CDR3 has 15 residues. Trimming took off 3 bases at V and 1 base at J, with 12 bases between the two ends. In DNA, the CDR3 is TGTGCCAGTAGTATGAGAGACAGAGAGAACACTGAAGCTTTCTTT. Translation gives CASSMRDRENTEAFF.

This clonotype occurred many times. V gene TRBV6-1 combines with J gene TRBJ1-2, with no clear D. Between the trimmed V and J ends, which lost 1 base and 5 bases, there was a span of 11 bases. The CDR3 runs to 14 residues. Germline V gene sequence: CDR1 MNHNS, CDR2 SASEGT. The CDR3 here is CASSEGGQSYGYTF. The CDR3 bases are TGTGCCAGCAGTGAAGGAGGCCAGTCATATGGCTACACCTTC.

This clonotype was recorded a few times. The chain uses TRBV28 and TRBJ1-2; TRBD1 might be the D (5 bases). CDR1 MDHEN and CDR2 SYDVKM come from the germline V gene. The CDR3 runs to 14 residues. Deletions cut 2 bases from V and 6 bases from J, with 13 bases between. DNA for the CDR3: TGTGCCAGCAGTTTAACGGGGCCCCGGAATGGCTACACCTTC. Residues: CASSLTGPRNGYTF.

This clonotype was seen a handful of times. The gene calls are TRBV6-5 and TRBJ2-7; no clear D gene. The CDR3 extends over 16 amino acids. Germline V gene lookup returns CDR1 MNHEY and CDR2 SVGAGI. Trimming shortened V by 0 bases and J by 2 bases, and 14 bases separated the two germline ends. The CDR3 sequence is CASSYSTPGSPYEQYF. The CDR3 DNA follows: TGTGCCAGCAGTTACTCTACGCCAGGTAGCCCCTACGAGCAGTACTTC.

The chain is built from TRBV7-6 and TRBJ1-1; maybe TRBD1 (5 bases). This CDR3 contains 14 residues. CDR1 and CDR2 (germline): SGHVS, FNYEAQ. Trimming took off 5 bases at V and 5 bases at J, with 15 bases between the two ends. The CDR3 is CASSPRDFGTEAFF. CDR3 nucleotide sequence: TGTGCCAGCAGCCCCCGGGACTTTGGGACTGAAGCTTTCTTT.

A word on this clonotype: An end of the junction differs from the germline gene, which may be a read error. The CDR3 nucleotides read TGTGCCAGTAGTCTAGAACAGGGTAAAGGGCAGCCCCAGCATTTT. It encodes CASSLEQGKGQPQHF. The chain couples TRBV19 to TRBJ1-5; weak D call: TRBD1 (6 bases). The V gene's germline CDR1 is LNHDA and CDR2 SQIVND (reference sequence). The CDR3 is 15 amino acids. Supplemented by reference TRBV19 and TRBJ1-5, the full variable domain reads DGGITQSPKYLFRKEGQNVTLSCEQNLNHDAMYWYRQDPGQGLRLIYYSQIVNDFQKGDIAEGYSVSREKKESFPLTVTSAQKNPTAFYLCASSLEQGKGQPQHFGDGTRLSIL.

V is TRBV29-1 and J is TRBJ2-7; D gene uncertain. Deletions cut 7 bases from V and 2 bases from J, with 18 bases between. CDR3 length equals 14 residues. Germline V gene lookup returns CDR1 SQVTM and CDR2 ANQGSEA. CDR3 nucleotides: TGCAGCGCCACCACCCCACAGCGAACCTACGAGCAGTACTTC. Amino acid sequence: CSATTPQRTYEQYF.

This clonotype has a handful of counts. The chain uses TRBV29-1 and TRBJ1-4, with 7 bases identical to TRBD1. CDR1 and CDR2 (germline): SQVTM, ANQGSEA. Trimming removed 8 bases from V and 4 bases from J; junction bases left unmatched: 10. The CDR3 is 14 residues long. CDR3 in amino acids: CSISSGTDNEKLFF. In nucleotides, the CDR3 is TGCAGCATCTCCTCCGGGACAGATAATGAAAAACTGTTTTTT.

The V call is TRBV29-1, the J call TRBJ2-2; no definite D call. V shed 4 bases and J shed 7 bases, with 10 bases lying between them. The length of the CDR3 is 12 residues. Germline assignment: CDR1 SQVTM and CDR2 ANQGSEA. Here the CDR3 DNA reads TGCAGCGTTGCGGCCGCGGACGGGGAGCTGTTTTTT. As protein: CSVAAADGELFF.

This clonotype came up many times. The rearrangement links TRBV11-1 to TRBJ1-2; D is unclear. Germline V CDR1 and CDR2: SGHAT, FQDESV (reference sequence). CDR3 length: 13 residues. V was clipped by 3 bases and J by 4 bases, with 9 bases between them. The CDR3 sequence is CASSFEGSYGYTF. The DNA for the CDR3 is TGTGCCAGCAGCTTTGAGGGTAGCTATGGCTACACCTTC.

This clonotype was seen only a few times. This chain connects TRBV11-2 to TRBJ2-1, with no clear D. V dropped 6 bases and J dropped 5 bases, with 20 bases sitting between them. This CDR3 contains 16 residues. Germline V lookup: CDR1 SGHAT, CDR2 FQNNGV. The DNA of the CDR3 is TGTGCCAGCAGGGCTATTGCCGGAAGACTGCACAATGAGCAGTTCTTC. Its translation is CASRAIAGRLHNEQFF.

The CDR3 spells CSVRDRGHGYTF. The CDR3 nucleotides read TGCAGCGTGAGGGACAGGGGCCATGGCTACACCTTC. This chain connects TRBV29-1 to TRBJ1-2; 10 nucleotides line up with TRBD1. The CDR3 has 12 amino acids. CDR1 and CDR2 (germline): SQVTM, ANQGSEA. Trimming at V came to 6 bases and at J to 6 bases, leaving 4 bases not matched to a gene.

This sequence joins TRBV12-3 or TRBV12-4 and TRBJ1-5; no definite D call. The CDR3 extends over 13 amino acids. Trimming pared 3 bases from V and 6 bases from J, leaving 9 bases between. The CDR3 DNA reads TGTGCCAGCAGTTTCGGTGGTATTCAGCCCCAGCATTTT. Amino acids: CASSFGGIQPQHF.

This clonotype was observed many times. This sequence joins TRBV2 and TRBJ2-2; no reliable D call. Germline V CDR1 and CDR2: SNHLY, FYNNEI. The CDR3 is 15 amino acids. The V gene lost 4 bases and the J gene lost 0 bases, with 9 bases spanning the gap. DNA of the CDR3: TGTGCCAGCAGTGGTAGGCTGGCGAACACCGGGGAGCTGTTTTTT. Translating gives CASSGRLANTGELFF.

This chain uses TRBV5-1 with TRBJ1-2; D is unclear. Deletions cut 0 bases from V and 0 bases from J, with 6 bases between. The CDR3 runs to 14 residues. The germline V gene encodes CDR1 SGHRS and CDR2 YFSETQ. In DNA, the CDR3 is TGCGCCAGCAGCTTGGATGAGTCTAACTATGGCTACACCTTC. Amino acids: CASSLDESNYGYTF.

This clonotype was seen a handful of times. The chain couples TRBV20-1 to TRBJ2-7; 13 positions agree with TRBD2. The CDR3 has 15 amino acids. Germline CDR1 is DFQATT and CDR2 is SNEGSKA (reference sequence). J gave up 2 bases and V 4 bases, and 5 bases lay outside the gene matches. The CDR3 region has the DNA TGCAGTGCTACCCCGGGACTAGCGGGAACCTACGAGCAGTACTTC. Protein sequence: CSATPGLAGTYEQYF.

This clonotype was observed many times. This chain connects TRBV11-2 to TRBJ2-7, with D unresolved. Trimming shortened V by 7 bases and J by 3 bases, and 10 bases separated the two germline ends. The CDR3 has 12 residues. Germline values: CDR1 SGHAT, CDR2 FQNNGV. Written as DNA, the CDR3 is TGTGCCAGCACCGGAGTGGGCTACGAGCAGTACTTC. This sequence encodes CASTGVGYEQYF.

The V call is TRBV10-3, the J call TRBJ2-7; D could derive from TRBD1 or TRBD2 (5 bases each). Looked up from germline, CDR1 is ENHRY and CDR2 is SYGVKD. The CDR3 runs to 14 residues. The V end lost 10 bases, the J end lost 0 bases, and 16 bases lay between the germline ends. DNA for the CDR3: TGTGCCAGGAAGACGGGACGCCGCTCCTACGAGCAGTACTTC. It translates to CARKTGRRSYEQYF.